This TCR beta chain originates from a study of blood T cells in healthy people across ages. General observations from the study: There were more naive CD4+ cells and higher diversity in long-lived donors than in aged donors.

A sample-barcoded 5' primer and a J-beta primer mix were used in a second PCR of roughly 7 to 12 cycles. TCRdb redid the calling of the 5' RACE reads with MiXCR, one entry per CDR3 protein. This table holds under 950,000 distinct CDR3 sequences, about 20% found once. A note on this clonotype: The antigen is undetermined.

The CDR3 sequence is 15 residues long. V shed 1 base and J 7 bases; nucleotides not matched to a gene: 5. The genes are TRBV12-3 or TRBV12-4 and TRBJ1-4, with 8 bases lining up with TRBD1. The sequencing input was blood. The clonotype was recovered from a man between 65 and 80 years old in good health. CDR3 residues: CASSLGTGRIEKLFF. The CDR3, as DNA: TGTGCCAGCAGTTTAGGGACAGGGCGAATTGAAAAACTGTTTTTT.